This T cell receptor beta chain was identified in a study of tumor-infiltrating lymphocytes in primary liver carcinoma. Starting material for RNA and DNA co-extraction consisted of roughly 20-34 mg of unsorted bulk tissue. The CDR3 is made up of 15 amino acids. CDR1 MGHRA and CDR2 YSYEKL come from the germline V gene. Comment on this clonotype: Its ends do not fully match the called genes, so a read error is possible.

Synthesis of TCR beta cDNA was carried out from 450 to 650 ng total RNA with a constant-region primer. Three nested multiplex PCR rounds, a slightly modified ARM-PCR, produced the libraries for TCR beta. Investigators reported that the first two PCR rounds, at approximately 11 cycles each, used TRBV1-TRBV30 forward primers with a C-beta reverse primer. TCRdb passed the multiplex PCR reads through MiXCR, listing each CDR3 protein once. The sample has roughly 40,000 distinct CDR3 sequences, roughly 77% seen once. V is TRBV4-1 and J is TRBJ2-6; no clear D. Sequenced: tumor-adjacent normal liver tissue. The sequence came from a woman younger than 45 with primary liver carcinoma and hepatitis B virus infection. The CDR3 DNA reads TGCGCCAGCAGCCAAGGCAGCTCTGGGTCCAACGTCCTGACTTTC. The encoded protein is CASSQGSSGSNVLTF.